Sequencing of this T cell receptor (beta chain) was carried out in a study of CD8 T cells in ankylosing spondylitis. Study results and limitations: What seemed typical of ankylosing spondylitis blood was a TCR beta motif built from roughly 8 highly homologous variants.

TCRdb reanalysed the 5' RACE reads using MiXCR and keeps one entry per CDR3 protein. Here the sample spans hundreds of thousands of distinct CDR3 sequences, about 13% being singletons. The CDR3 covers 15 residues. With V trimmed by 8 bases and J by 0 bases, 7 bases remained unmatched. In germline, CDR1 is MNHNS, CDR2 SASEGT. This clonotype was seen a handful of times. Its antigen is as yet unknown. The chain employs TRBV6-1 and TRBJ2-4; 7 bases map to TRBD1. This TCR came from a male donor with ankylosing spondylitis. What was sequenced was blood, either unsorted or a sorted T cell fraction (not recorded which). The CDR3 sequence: CASHGTDIAKNIQYF. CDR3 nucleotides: TGTGCCAGCCACGGGACAGACATAGCCAAAAACATTCAGTACTTC.